Following are 7 T cell receptor beta chains from one sample sequenced in a study of blood T cell repertoires in COVID-19. Data came from immunoSEQ multiplex PCR; TCRdb stores just in-frame clones and leaves some out. The top ten hold under 8.5% of the sample, which has roughly 150,000 clones, 70% to 90% seen once. Sequenced material: peripheral blood. The receptors here all came from a woman in her sixties with COVID-19, enrolled during active disease.

This clone appeared once. The chain has TRBV12-3 or TRBV12-4 and TRBJ2-1; TRBD2 might be the D (6 bases). The CDR3 is 13 amino acids. V was shortened by 7 bases and J by 9 bases, with 16 bases between the two germline ends. Here the CDR3 DNA reads TGTGCCAGCACCTACCCTAGCGCCGGTGAGCAGTTCTTC. It encodes CASTYPSAGEQFF.

The chain has TRBV6-2 or TRBV6-3 and TRBJ1-2; no reliable D call. Germline CDR1 reads MNHEY; CDR2 reads SVGEGT. The CDR3 runs 14 residues. The ends were cut back, 5 bases at V and 0 bases at J, with 10 bases in the middle. The CDR3 protein is CASSQWEANYGYTF. For the CDR3, the DNA is TGTGCCAGCAGTCAGTGGGAGGCTAACTATGGCTACACCTTC.

The chain joins TRBV7-2 to TRBJ1-6; D remains ambiguous. The CDR3 extends over 13 amino acids. V was pared by 5 bases and J by 15 bases, with 17 bases between. Germline CDR1 reads SGHTA; CDR2 reads FQGNSA. CDR3: CASSPPPVFVLHF. CDR3 DNA: TGTGCCAGCAGCCCCCCCCCGGTATTTGTCCTCCACTTT.

The chain joins TRBV6-5 to TRBJ2-3, with D possibly TRBD1 on 6 matching bases. With 7 bases removed from V and 14 bases from J, the gap between germline ends came to 22 bases. In germline, CDR1 is MNHEY, CDR2 SVGAGI. The CDR3 has 13 amino acids. CDR3 loop: CASTKRVDRQWYF. As DNA, the CDR3 is TGTGCCAGCACCAAAAGAGTAGACAGGCAATGGTATTTT.

The V gene is TRBV29-1, the J gene TRBJ1-5; D is unresolved. V lost 3 bases and J lost 0, with 15 bases in between. Germline V CDR1 and CDR2: SQVTM, ANQGSEA. The length of the CDR3 is 16 residues. Here the CDR3 DNA reads TGCAGCGTTGAGTTAGGTGGAGATTTTAGCAATCAGCCCCAGCATTTT. Protein sequence: CSVELGGDFSNQPQHF.

Notes on this clone: The sample contains more than one DNA sequence encoding this CDR3. The chain joins TRBV9 to TRBJ1-1, with a weak D call TRBD1 (5 bases). Germline V CDR1 and CDR2: SGDLS, YYNGEE. CDR3 size: 13 residues. Deletions cut 0 bases from V and 3 bases from J, with 6 bases between. The CDR3 DNA reads as TGTGCCAGCAGCGTAGGGGGGGACACTGAAGCTTTCTTT. This gives the protein CASSVGGDTEAFF.

The rearrangement uses TRBV19 and TRBJ2-2, with 11 nucleotides matching TRBD2. The CDR3 spans 17 residues. The junction had 6 bases not matched to a gene; V was cut back by 2 bases and J by 4 bases. Germline V gene lookup returns CDR1 LNHDA and CDR2 SQIVND (reference sequence). In DNA, the CDR3 is TGTGCCAGTAGTATATTAGCGGGAGGGACTGCCACCGGGGAGCTGTTTTTT. Translating it yields CASSILAGGTATGELFF.